The 8 T cell receptor beta chains listed next were all sequenced from one sample in a study of blood T cell repertoires in COVID-19. Some clones are missing from TCRdb's copy, which holds only in-frame ones; the method was immunoSEQ multiplex PCR. The sample lists over 300,000 clones, roughly 83% seen once, with around 1.5% in the top ten. The sequenced sample was peripheral blood. Source of these receptors: a woman in her forties or fifties with acute or convalescent COVID-19.

This clone occurred a few times. The J gene is TRBJ2-2, the V gene TRBV9; D gene ambiguous. CDR3 length equals 14 residues. V lost 6 bases, J lost 3 bases, and 12 bases lay in between. Germline lookup yields CDR1 SGDLS and CDR2 YYNGEE. The CDR3 loop is CASNLDTYTGELFF. The CDR3 bases are TGTGCCAGCAACCTCGACACATACACCGGGGAGCTGTTTTTT.

This rearrangement joins TRBV7-6 to TRBJ2-1; D is unresolved. The CDR3 is 17 residues long. V was pared by 5 bases and J by 4 bases, with 21 bases between. CDR1 is SGHVS, CDR2 FNYEAQ, per germline. CDR3 amino acids: CASSPRIAETQYNEQFF. The CDR3 nucleotides are TGTGCCAGCAGCCCCCGGATAGCAGAAACCCAATACAATGAGCAGTTCTTC.

The CDR3 sequence: CASSVRDTSYEQYF. CDR3 in DNA: TGTGCCAGCAGCGTCCGGGACACATCCTACGAGCAGTACTTC. This rearrangement joins TRBV9 to TRBJ2-7, with a possible D match to TRBD1 (6 bases). The germline V gene encodes CDR1 SGDLS and CDR2 YYNGEE. There are 14 residues in the CDR3. V was shortened by 2 bases and J by 1 base, with 10 bases between the two germline ends.

V gene TRBV28 combines with J gene TRBJ1-3; D is unresolved. The CDR3 is 14 amino acids. Germline CDR1 and CDR2: MDHEN and SYDVKM. Trimming removed 3 bases at V and 0 bases at J, with 6 bases between. The DNA for the CDR3 is TGTGCCAGCAGTTTTACGAGCTCTGGAAACACCATATATTTT. This codes for CASSFTSSGNTIYF.

The chain combines TRBV28 with TRBJ2-7; 8 bases agree with TRBD1. V was pared by 9 bases and J by 2 bases, with 3 bases of the junction left unmatched. Germline V gene lookup returns CDR1 MDHEN and CDR2 SYDVKM. This CDR3 contains 12 residues. In nucleotides, the CDR3 is TGTGCCAGTAGGACAGGGACCTACGAGCAGTACTTC. Residues: CASRTGTYEQYF.

This sequence joins TRBV5-6 and TRBJ1-2, with TRBD1 matching over 12 bases. After removal of 1 base from V and 0 bases from J, the junction contained 4 bases not matched to a gene. Germline V gene data show CDR1 as SGHDT and CDR2 as YYEEEE. The CDR3 totals 17 residues. The CDR3 bases are TGTGCCAGCAGCTTGCCGGGACAGGGGGCCACTAACTATGGCTACACCTTC. Its translation is CASSLPGQGATNYGYTF.

V and J are TRBV19 and TRBJ1-4, with 9 nucleotides matching TRBD1. The CDR3 is 14 amino acids. The trim removed 3 bases at V and 7 bases at J, leaving 3 bases unmatched. Germline CDR1 and CDR2: LNHDA and SQIVND (reference sequence). The CDR3 loop is CASSIEDRGEKLFF. CDR3 nucleotides: TGTGCCAGTAGTATTGAGGACAGGGGTGAAAAACTGTTTTTT.

The CDR3 coding sequence is TGTGCCAGCAGTATTAATAGCGGGAATCAGCCCCAGCATTTT. This gives the protein CASSINSGNQPQHF. This sequence joins TRBV27 and TRBJ1-5; D is ambiguous. Germline CDR1 reads MNHEY; CDR2 reads SMNVEV (reference sequence). The CDR3 runs to 14 residues. V gave up 5 bases and J gave up 4 bases, with 12 bases separating them.